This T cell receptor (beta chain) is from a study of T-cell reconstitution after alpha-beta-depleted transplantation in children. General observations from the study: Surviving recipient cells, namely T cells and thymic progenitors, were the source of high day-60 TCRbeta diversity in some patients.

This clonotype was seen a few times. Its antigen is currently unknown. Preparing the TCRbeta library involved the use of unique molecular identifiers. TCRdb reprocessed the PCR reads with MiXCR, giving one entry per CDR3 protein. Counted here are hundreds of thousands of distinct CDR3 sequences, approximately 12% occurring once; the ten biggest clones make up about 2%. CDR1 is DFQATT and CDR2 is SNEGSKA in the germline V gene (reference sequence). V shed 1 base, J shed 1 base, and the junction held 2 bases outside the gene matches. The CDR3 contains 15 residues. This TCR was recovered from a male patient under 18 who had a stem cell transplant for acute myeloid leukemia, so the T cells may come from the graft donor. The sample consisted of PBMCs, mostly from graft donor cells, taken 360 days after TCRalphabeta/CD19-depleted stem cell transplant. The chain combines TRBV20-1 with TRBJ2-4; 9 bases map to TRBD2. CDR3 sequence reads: CSARVAGVAKNIQYF. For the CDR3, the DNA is TGCAGTGCTAGAGTAGCGGGAGTGGCCAAAAACATTCAGTACTTC.